This entry lists 14 T cell receptor beta chains sequenced from one sample in a study of blood T cell repertoires in COVID-19 (dated by TCRdb to 2019 to 2021). Libraries were built with the immunoSEQ multiplex PCR assay. In TCRdb, the immuneACCESS table is reduced to in-frame sequences with V and J assigned. These tables do not hold every clone; where another copy was compared, an unresolved V gene accounts for under half, and the others remain unexplained. The sample records about 100,000 clones, 92% of which are singletons. In total, the top ten clones hold roughly 5% of the sample. The sequenced material came from peripheral blood. The receptors here all came from a man between 65 and 85 years old with acute or convalescent COVID-19.

The genes are TRBV6-5 and TRBJ1-2; no definite D call. This CDR3 is 15 amino acids long. V was clipped by 7 bases and J by 0 bases, with 15 bases between them. Germline lookup yields CDR1 MNHEY and CDR2 SVGAGI. The CDR3 nucleotides read TGTGCCAGCAACCAAAAACACACAGCTAACTATGGCTACACCTTC. This codes for CASNQKHTANYGYTF.

This clone was recorded only once. This chain connects TRBV28 to TRBJ1-1; no reliable D call. Germline CDR1 reads MDHEN; CDR2 reads SYDVKM. CDR3 size: 14 residues. V was cut by 5 bases and J by 3 bases, with 13 bases left in between. Here the CDR3 reads CASSPLGSYTEAFF. CDR3 DNA: TGTGCCAGCAGTCCCCTTGGGAGCTACACTGAAGCTTTCTTT.

A single count supports this clone. The chain combines TRBV5-1 with TRBJ1-3; D uncertain. Looked up from germline, CDR1 is SGHRS and CDR2 is YFSETQ. Trimming took off 2 bases at V and 0 bases at J, with 9 bases between the two ends. The CDR3 consists of 15 residues. CDR3 nucleotides: TGCGCCAGCAGCTTATCTGTCGTCTCTGGAAACACCATATATTTT. This encodes CASSLSVVSGNTIYF.

In DNA, the CDR3 is TGCAGTGCTGAGACAGGAGCTGGAGAGACCCAGTACTTC. It translates to CSAETGAGETQYF. The chain carries TRBV29-1 and TRBJ2-5, with D possibly TRBD1 on 6 matching bases. Germline lookup yields CDR1 SQVTM and CDR2 ANQGSEA. This CDR3 contains 13 residues.

The CDR3 DNA reads as TGTGCCAGCAGTTTGGCTAGCGGGAGTTTGAGCACAGATACGCAGTATTTT. Encoded protein: CASSLASGSLSTDTQYF. The chain recombines TRBV27 with TRBJ2-3, with 10 bases fitting TRBD2. Trimming removed 3 bases from V and 0 bases from J; junction bases left unmatched: 6. Per germline, CDR1 MNHEY and CDR2 SMNVEV (reference sequence). This CDR3 spans 17 amino acids.

CDR3 residues: CASRPSGQGTANYGYTF. CDR3 bases: TGCGCCAGCCGACCTTCGGGACAGGGGACTGCTAACTATGGCTACACCTTC. The gene calls are TRBV5-1 and TRBJ1-2; 10 nucleotides match TRBD1. The germline CDR1 and CDR2 sequences are SGHRS and YFSETQ. The length of the CDR3 is 17 residues. Trimming cost V 7 bases and J 0 bases; bases outside gene matches: 12.

This chain uses TRBV7-2 with TRBJ1-5, with TRBD1 matching over 9 bases. J was trimmed by 8 bases and V by 5 bases; bases with no gene match: 13. Germline V CDR1 and CDR2: SGHTA, FQGNSA. CDR3 length: 16 amino acids. This CDR3 is CASSPHTGTGIKPQHF. The CDR3 bases are TGTGCCAGCAGCCCTCACACCGGGACAGGGATCAAGCCCCAGCATTTT.

This chain joins TRBV4-3 and TRBJ1-2; tentatively, D is TRBD1 (6 bases). CDR3 length: 15 amino acids. Germline CDR1 is LGHNA and CDR2 is YSLEER. Trimming pared 4 bases from V and 7 bases from J, leaving 19 bases between. The CDR3 spells CASSPRGAYLRGYTF. The DNA for the CDR3 is TGCGCCAGCAGCCCCCGGGGGGCCTATCTACGTGGCTACACCTTC.

The chain employs TRBV5-1 and TRBJ2-3; the match to TRBD1 covers 7 bases. Germline V gene lookup returns CDR1 SGHRS and CDR2 YFSETQ. V was clipped by 4 bases and J by 2 bases; unmatched bases: 7. The CDR3 consists of 15 residues. CDR3 amino acids: CASSPKTGYTDTQYF. The CDR3 nucleotides read TGCGCCAGCAGCCCAAAGACAGGGTACACAGATACGCAGTATTTT.

This clone was detected only once. The CDR3: CASSFWANTEAFF. DNA of the CDR3: TGTGCCAGCAGCTTTTGGGCGAACACTGAAGCTTTCTTT. The chain uses TRBV7-8 and TRBJ1-1; D gene ambiguous. CDR1 is SGHVS, CDR2 FQNEAQ, per germline. CDR3 length equals 13 residues. V dropped 3 bases and J dropped 1 base, with 6 bases sitting between them.

This clone has a handful of counts. The rearrangement uses TRBV6-6 and TRBJ2-7; 9 bases match TRBD1. Trimming at V came to 4 bases and at J to 6 bases, leaving 13 bases not matched to a gene. Germline CDR1 reads MNHNY; CDR2 reads SVGAGI (reference sequence). The CDR3 contains 16 residues. This CDR3 reads CASSSAPGQGFIEQYF. CDR3 in DNA: TGTGCCAGCAGTTCGGCACCGGGACAGGGATTTATCGAGCAGTACTTC.

The chain is built from TRBV4-2 and TRBJ2-2, with TRBD2 as a possible D gene (7 bases). Germline V gene data show CDR1 as LGHNA and CDR2 as YNFKEQ. The ends were cut back, 0 bases at V and 6 bases at J, with 14 bases in the middle. CDR3 length: 16 amino acids. This CDR3 is CASSQDHTGGPGELFF. CDR3 coding DNA: TGTGCCAGCAGCCAAGATCATACCGGGGGGCCCGGGGAGCTGTTTTTT.

The chain employs TRBV4-1 and TRBJ2-7; 12 bases map to TRBD1. The germline V gene encodes CDR1 MGHRA and CDR2 YSYEKL. V lost 2 bases and J lost 7; bases outside the gene matches: 9. This CDR3 contains 16 residues. CDR3 bases: TGCGCCAGCAGCCAACCTCCGGGACAGGGGGCTGGGGAGCAGTACTTC. Protein sequence: CASSQPPGQGAGEQYF.

V gene TRBV12-3 or TRBV12-4 combines with J gene TRBJ2-7; 9 positions agree with TRBD1. V dropped 6 bases and J dropped 5; count of bases not matched to a gene: 5. The CDR3 extends over 13 amino acids. In DNA, the CDR3 is TGTGCCAGCAGGGGGGACAGGGTTCACGAGCAGTACTTC. It yields the protein CASRGDRVHEQYF.